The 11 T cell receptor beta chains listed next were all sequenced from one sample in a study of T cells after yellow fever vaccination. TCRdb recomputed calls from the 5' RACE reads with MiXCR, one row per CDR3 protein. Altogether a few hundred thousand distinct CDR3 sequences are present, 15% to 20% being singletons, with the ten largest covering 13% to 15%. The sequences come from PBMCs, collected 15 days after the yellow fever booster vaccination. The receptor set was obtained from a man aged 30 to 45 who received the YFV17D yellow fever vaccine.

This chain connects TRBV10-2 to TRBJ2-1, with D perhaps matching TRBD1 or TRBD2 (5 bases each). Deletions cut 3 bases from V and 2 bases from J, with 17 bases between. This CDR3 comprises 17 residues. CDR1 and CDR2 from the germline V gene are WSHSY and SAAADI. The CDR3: CASSEAQGRRPYNEQFF. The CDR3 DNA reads TGCGCCAGCAGTGAAGCTCAGGGAAGGAGGCCCTACAATGAGCAGTTCTTC.

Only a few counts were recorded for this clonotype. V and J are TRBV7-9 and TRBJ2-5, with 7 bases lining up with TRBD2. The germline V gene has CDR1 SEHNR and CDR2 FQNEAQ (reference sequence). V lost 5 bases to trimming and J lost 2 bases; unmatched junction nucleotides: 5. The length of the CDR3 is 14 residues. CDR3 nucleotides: TGTGCCAGCAGCCCCCAGCGGGAACAAGAGACCCAGTACTTC. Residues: CASSPQREQETQYF.

The CDR3 DNA is TGCGCCAGCAGCCGGGACAGGAGGGGTGGCTACACCTTC. Its protein is CASSRDRRGGYTF. This chain joins TRBV5-1 and TRBJ1-2; 8 positions agree with TRBD1. This CDR3 is built from 13 residues. CDR1 and CDR2 (germline): SGHRS, YFSETQ. The V and J ends lost 4 bases and 7 bases, in that order; junction bases with no gene match: 6.

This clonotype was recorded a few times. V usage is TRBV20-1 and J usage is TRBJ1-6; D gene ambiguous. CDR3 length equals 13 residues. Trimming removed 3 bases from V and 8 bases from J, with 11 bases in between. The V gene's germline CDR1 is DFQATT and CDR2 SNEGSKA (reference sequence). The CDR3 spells CSASASADSPLHF. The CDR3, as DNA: TGCAGTGCTAGCGCAAGTGCGGATTCACCCCTCCACTTT.

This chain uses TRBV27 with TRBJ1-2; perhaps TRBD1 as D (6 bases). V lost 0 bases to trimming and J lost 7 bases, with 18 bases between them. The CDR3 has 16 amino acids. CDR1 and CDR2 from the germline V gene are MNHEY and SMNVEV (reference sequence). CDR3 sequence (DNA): TGTGCCAGCAGTTTATCTCCGACGATTCCAGGGGCTGGCTACACCTTC. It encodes CASSLSPTIPGAGYTF.

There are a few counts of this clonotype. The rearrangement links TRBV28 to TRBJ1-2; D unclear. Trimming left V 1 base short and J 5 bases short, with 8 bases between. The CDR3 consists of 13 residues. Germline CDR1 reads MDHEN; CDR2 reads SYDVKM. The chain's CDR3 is CASSLSPLYGYTF. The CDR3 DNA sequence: TGTGCCAGCAGTTTATCCCCCCTATATGGCTACACCTTC.

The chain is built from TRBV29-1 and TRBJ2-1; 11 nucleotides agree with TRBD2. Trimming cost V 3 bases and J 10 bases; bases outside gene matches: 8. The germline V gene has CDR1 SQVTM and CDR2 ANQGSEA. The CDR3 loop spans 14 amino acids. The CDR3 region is CSVDGSGRAWEQFF. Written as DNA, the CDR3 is TGCAGCGTTGACGGTAGCGGGAGGGCCTGGGAGCAGTTCTTC.

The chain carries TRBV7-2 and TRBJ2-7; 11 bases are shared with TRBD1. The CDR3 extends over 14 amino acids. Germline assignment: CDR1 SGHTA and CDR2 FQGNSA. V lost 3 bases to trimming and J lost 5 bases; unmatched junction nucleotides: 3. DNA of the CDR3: TGTGCCAGCAGCTTTCGGACAGGGGGCAACGAGCAGTACTTC. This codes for CASSFRTGGNEQYF.

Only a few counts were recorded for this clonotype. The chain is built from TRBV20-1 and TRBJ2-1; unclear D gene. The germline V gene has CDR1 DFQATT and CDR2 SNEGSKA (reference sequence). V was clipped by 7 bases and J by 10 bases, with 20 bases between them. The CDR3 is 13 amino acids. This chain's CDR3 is CSEGGSHQPEQFF. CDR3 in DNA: TGCAGTGAGGGCGGCAGCCACCAACCCGAGCAGTTCTTC.

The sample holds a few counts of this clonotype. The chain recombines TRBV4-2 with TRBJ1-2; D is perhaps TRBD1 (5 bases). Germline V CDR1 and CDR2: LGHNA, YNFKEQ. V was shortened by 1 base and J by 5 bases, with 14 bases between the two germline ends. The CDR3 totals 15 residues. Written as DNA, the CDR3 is TGTGCCAGCAGCCAAGTCCAAGGTGGGGGATATGGCTACACCTTC. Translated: CASSQVQGGGYGYTF.

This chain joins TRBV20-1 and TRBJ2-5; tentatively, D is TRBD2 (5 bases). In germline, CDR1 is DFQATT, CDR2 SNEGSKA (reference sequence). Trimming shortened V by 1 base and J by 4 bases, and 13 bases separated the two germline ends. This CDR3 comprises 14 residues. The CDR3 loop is CSARVLRGLETQYF. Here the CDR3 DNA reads TGCAGTGCTAGAGTATTACGCGGACTAGAGACCCAGTACTTC.